This is a list of T cell receptor beta chains from one sample in a study of blood T cell repertoires in COVID-19. Generated by immunoSEQ multiplex PCR, the TCRdb table keeps only in-frame clones and is missing some. The data hold tens of thousands of clones, with roughly 79% observed a single time. Sequencing was carried out using peripheral blood. The receptors stem from a man older than 75 with COVID-19, enrolled during active disease. Both conserved end residues are part of each CDR3. A D gene is named only where the DNA matches it firmly. Some rows have no size entry. The others give once, few or many, or a class for an expanded clone.

abundance	v_gene	d_gene	j_gene	CDR3aa	CDR3nt
.	TRBV12-5	TRBD1	TRBJ2-5	CASGAGTGIQETQYF	TGTGCTAGTGGTGCCGGGACAGGGATACAAGAGACCCAGTACTTC
few	TRBV7-6	.	TRBJ2-5	CASSLGVRTVAETQYF	TGTGCCAGCAGCTTAGGAGTTAGGACAGTAGCAGAGACCCAGTACTTC
.	TRBV12-3/TRBV12-4	.	TRBJ2-1	CASSLVDEQFF	TGTGCCAGCAGTTTAGTCGATGAGCAGTTCTTC
.	TRBV6-2/TRBV6-3	TRBD2	TRBJ2-7	CASSSPSLGLAGGYEQYF	TGTGCCAGCAGTTCCCCGTCTTTAGGACTAGCGGGGGGCTACGAGCAGTACTTC
once	TRBV3-1/TRBV3-2	TRBD1	TRBJ2-5	CASSQVGTGKGETQYF	TGTGCCAGCAGCCAAGTCGGGACAGGGAAGGGAGAGACCCAGTACTTC
.	TRBV6-1	.	TRBJ1-3	CASSDRDTGNTIYF	TGTGCCAGCAGTGACCGGGACACTGGAAACACCATATATTTT
.	TRBV5-1	TRBD2	TRBJ2-5	CASSLDVAGGPETQYF	TGCGCCAGCAGCTTGGATGTGGCGGGAGGGCCTGAGACCCAGTACTTC
few	TRBV19	.	TRBJ1-3	CASRPHDSSGNTIYF	TGTGCCAGTAGGCCCCACGACAGCTCTGGAAACACCATATATTTT
.	TRBV6-5	TRBD1	TRBJ2-7	CASRLTGGWYEQYF	TGTGCCAGCAGGTTGACAGGGGGCTGGTACGAGCAGTACTTC
.	TRBV7-3	TRBD1	TRBJ2-7	CASSSGQGYSYEQYF	TGTGCCAGCAGCTCCGGACAGGGCTACTCCTACGAGCAGTACTTC
many	TRBV2	TRBD1	TRBJ2-5	CASSPGQGWSETQYF	TGTGCCAGCAGCCCCGGACAGGGGTGGTCCGAGACCCAGTACTTC
.	TRBV5-6	TRBD1	TRBJ1-6	CASSARTGGSSYNSPLHF	TGTGCCAGCAGCGCACGTACAGGGGGTAGCTCCTATAATTCACCCCTCCACTTT
.	TRBV10-3	TRBD2	TRBJ2-1	CADHREKRGESYNEQFF	TGTGCCGATCATCGTGAGAAGCGGGGGGAATCCTACAATGAGCAGTTCTTC
.	TRBV25-1	TRBD1	TRBJ2-1	CASSEFGQGSYNEQFF	TGTGCCAGCAGTGAATTTGGACAGGGCTCCTACAATGAGCAGTTCTTC
.	TRBV5-5	.	TRBJ2-3	CASSRGSSTDTQYF	TGTGCCAGCAGTAGGGGATCAAGCACAGATACGCAGTATTTT
.	TRBV3-1/TRBV3-2	.	TRBJ1-5	CASSPTGFQPQHF	TGTGCCAGCAGCCCTACGGGGTTTCAGCCCCAGCATTTT
.	TRBV2	TRBD1	TRBJ1-5	CASSGTGGYSNQPQHF	TGTGCCAGCAGCGGGACAGGGGGGTATAGCAATCAGCCCCAGCATTTT
.	TRBV15	TRBD2	TRBJ2-3	CATSSGGEGFNTQYF	TGTGCCACCAGCAGTGGCGGGGAGGGTTTTAATACGCAGTATTTT
.	TRBV7-9	.	TRBJ2-6	CASSLAKFQTGANVLTF	TGTGCCAGCAGCTTAGCGAAGTTCCAGACTGGGGCCAACGTCCTGACTTTC
.	TRBV4-3	.	TRBJ1-2	CASSQGGQTNYGYTF	TGCGCCAGCAGCCAAGGCGGACAGACTAACTATGGCTACACCTTC
.	TRBV28	.	TRBJ2-7	CASSGGGGSYEQYF	TGTGCCAGCAGCGGCGGCGGAGGATCCTACGAGCAGTACTTC
.	TRBV7-2	TRBD2	TRBJ2-4	CASSLEGLGIQYF	TGTGCCAGCAGCTTAGAGGGACTAGGGATTCAGTACTTC
.	TRBV24-1	.	TRBJ2-5	CATSDHAGQGGQTQYF	TGTGCCACCAGTGACCACGCCGGACAGGGAGGGCAGACCCAGTACTTC
few	TRBV6-5	TRBD2	TRBJ2-1	CASSSTSGGIIPEQFF	TGTGCCAGCAGTTCGACTAGCGGGGGAATAATCCCTGAGCAGTTCTTC
.	TRBV6-5	.	TRBJ2-2	CASSHTGIGTGELFF	TGTGCCAGCAGCCATACAGGAATCGGCACCGGGGAGCTGTTTTTT
.	TRBV30	.	TRBJ2-6	CAWSVHSGANVLTF	TGTGCCTGGAGTGTACATTCTGGGGCCAACGTCCTGACTTTC
.	TRBV3-1/TRBV3-2	.	TRBJ2-4	CASSPSLLAKNIQYF	TGTGCCAGCAGCCCCTCTCTTCTAGCCAAAAACATTCAGTACTTC
.	TRBV19	.	TRBJ1-1	CASSIPGRAFF	TGTGCCAGTAGTATCCCAGGTCGAGCTTTCTTT
.	TRBV10-2	.	TRBJ1-4	CASRSGLNEKLFF	TGCGCCAGCAGGTCAGGGCTTAATGAAAAACTGTTTTTT
.	TRBV9	.	TRBJ2-7	CASSVGARGAAIEQYF	TGTGCCAGCAGCGTAGGGGCACGGGGGGCCGCTATCGAGCAGTACTTC
.	TRBV7-9	TRBD1	TRBJ2-3	CASSLVRTGGTDTQYF	TGTGCCAGCAGCTTAGTCCGGACAGGGGGCACAGATACGCAGTATTTT
.	TRBV28	.	TRBJ1-5	CASKSLNQPQHF	TGTGCCAGCAAGAGTCTCAATCAGCCCCAGCATTTT
.	TRBV18	TRBD2	TRBJ2-7	CASSPLGSARLAGVEQYF	TGTGCCAGCTCACCATTAGGAAGCGCGCGACTAGCGGGAGTCGAGCAGTACTTC
.	TRBV5-1	.	TRBJ1-1	CASSLAPGSEAFF	TGCGCCAGCAGCTTGGCCCCAGGCTCTGAAGCTTTCTTT
once	TRBV7-2	.	TRBJ1-1	CASSKDSNTEAFF	TGTGCCAGCAGCAAAGACAGTAACACTGAAGCTTTCTTT
.	TRBV15	TRBD1	TRBJ2-3	CATSEDRVTDTQYF	TGTGCCACCAGCGAAGACAGGGTCACAGATACGCAGTATTTT
.	TRBV7-2	.	TRBJ2-6	CASSLGGAGANVLTF	TGTGCCAGCAGCTTAGGCGGGGCTGGGGCCAACGTCCTGACTTTC
.	TRBV5-1	TRBD2	TRBJ2-5	CASSSGGALQETQYF	TGCGCCAGCTCTAGCGGGGGGGCTCTCCAAGAGACCCAGTACTTC
.	TRBV7-3	.	TRBJ2-2	CASSLFRNTGELFF	TGTGCCAGCAGCTTGTTTCGTAACACCGGGGAGCTGTTTTTT
.	TRBV6-6	.	TRBJ2-7	CASTQAAGYEQYF	TGTGCCAGCACTCAAGCGGCAGGCTACGAGCAGTACTTC
.	TRBV6-2/TRBV6-3	TRBD1	TRBJ2-4	CASSGTGTYIQYF	TGTGCCAGCAGTGGGACAGGGACGTACATTCAGTACTTC
.	TRBV19	.	TRBJ1-2	CASSRGSGYTF	TGTGCCAGTAGCAGGGGTTCTGGCTACACCTTC
.	TRBV10-3	TRBD2	TRBJ2-1	CAISEVPREWEAPSEQFF	TGTGCCATCAGTGAGGTCCCGCGGGAGTGGGAGGCGCCCAGTGAGCAGTTCTTC
.	TRBV30	.	TRBJ1-2	CAWSAHRGARLESYGYTF	TGTGCCTGGAGTGCCCATCGGGGGGCGCGATTGGAGAGCTATGGCTACACCTTC
.	TRBV5-1	TRBD1	TRBJ2-2	CASSPRQGANTGELFF	TGCGCCAGCAGCCCCCGACAGGGTGCGAACACCGGGGAGCTGTTTTTT
.	TRBV28	TRBD2	TRBJ2-2	CASSAQREFFANTGELFF	TGTGCCAGCAGTGCCCAGCGGGAGTTCTTCGCGAACACCGGGGAGCTGTTTTTT
.	TRBV6-5	.	TRBJ2-5	CASRPPQGSQETQYF	TGTGCCAGCAGGCCCCCGCAGGGGTCACAAGAGACCCAGTACTTC
few	TRBV15	TRBD1	TRBJ1-4	CATSRDRAGGNEKLFF	TGTGCCACCAGCAGAGATCGGGCAGGGGGGAATGAAAAACTGTTTTTT
.	TRBV30	TRBD1	TRBJ1-1	CAWSTSTGGNTEAFF	TGTGCCTGGAGTACAAGCACAGGGGGGAACACTGAAGCTTTCTTT